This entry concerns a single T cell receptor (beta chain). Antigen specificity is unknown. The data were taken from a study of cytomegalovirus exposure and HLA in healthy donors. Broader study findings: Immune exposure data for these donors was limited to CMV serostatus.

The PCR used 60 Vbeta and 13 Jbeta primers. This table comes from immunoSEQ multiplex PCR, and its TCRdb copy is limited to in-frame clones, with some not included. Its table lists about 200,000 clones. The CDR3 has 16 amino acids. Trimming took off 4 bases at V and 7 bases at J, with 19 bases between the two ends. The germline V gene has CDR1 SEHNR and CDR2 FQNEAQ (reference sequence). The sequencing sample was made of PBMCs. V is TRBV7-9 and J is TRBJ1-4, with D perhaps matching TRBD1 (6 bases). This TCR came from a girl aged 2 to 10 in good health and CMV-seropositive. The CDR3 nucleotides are TGTGCCAGCAGCTCAGATCAGGGGCCGATACTTGAAAAACTGTTTTTT. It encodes CASSSDQGPILEKLFF.